This TCR beta chain was identified during a study of blood T cell repertoires in COVID-19. At the level of the study: COVID-19 samples collected from the United States, Italy and Spain covered acute and convalescent phases. T cells, B-cell-depleted T cells, or PBMCs supplied cDNA or gDNA.

The CDR3 has 18 amino acids. V was pared by 2 bases and J by 3 bases, with 11 bases of the junction left unmatched. Original analysis: Scientists estimated how many nucleated cells there were by amplifying reference gene primers. Produced via immunoSEQ multiplex PCR; TCRdb's table is partial and in-frame only. Clonal size and the V and J genes are those of that table, whereas D and trimming came from the DNA. Seen here are fewer than 300,000 clones, more than 70% observed once, and the top ten hold 2.3%. The chain combines TRBV6-7 with TRBJ2-3; 10 bases align to TRBD2. TRBV6-7 is given ORF status, its function remaining uncertain. Sequenced material: peripheral blood. The receptor was derived from a woman in her fifties or sixties with acute or convalescent COVID-19. CDR3 bases: TGTGCCAGCAGTTACCCAATCGGACTAGCGGAGCTAACAGATACGCAGTATTTT. Translating it yields CASSYPIGLAELTDTQYF.